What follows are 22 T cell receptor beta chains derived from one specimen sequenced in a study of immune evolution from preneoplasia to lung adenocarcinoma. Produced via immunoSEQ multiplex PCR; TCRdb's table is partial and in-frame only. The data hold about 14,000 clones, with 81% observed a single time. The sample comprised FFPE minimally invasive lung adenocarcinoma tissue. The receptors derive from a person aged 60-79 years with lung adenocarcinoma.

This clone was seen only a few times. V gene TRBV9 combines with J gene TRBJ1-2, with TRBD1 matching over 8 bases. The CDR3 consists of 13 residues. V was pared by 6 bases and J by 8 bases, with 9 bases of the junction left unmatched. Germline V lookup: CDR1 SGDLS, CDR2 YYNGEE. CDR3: CASTLRDRSGYTF. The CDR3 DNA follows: TGTGCCAGCACCCTCCGGGACAGGTCCGGCTACACCTTC.

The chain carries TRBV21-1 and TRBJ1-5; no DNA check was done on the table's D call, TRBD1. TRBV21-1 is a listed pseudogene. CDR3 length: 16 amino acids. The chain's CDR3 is CASSNPWACSNQPQHF. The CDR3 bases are TGTGCCAGCAGCAATCCATGGGCCTGCAGCAATCAGCCCCAGCATTTT.

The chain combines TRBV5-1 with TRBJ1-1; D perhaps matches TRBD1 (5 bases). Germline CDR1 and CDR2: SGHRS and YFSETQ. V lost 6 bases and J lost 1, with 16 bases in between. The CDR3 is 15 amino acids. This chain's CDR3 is CASTQGRTPNTEAFF. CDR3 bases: TGCGCCAGCACCCAGGGCAGGACACCGAACACTGAAGCTTTCTTT.

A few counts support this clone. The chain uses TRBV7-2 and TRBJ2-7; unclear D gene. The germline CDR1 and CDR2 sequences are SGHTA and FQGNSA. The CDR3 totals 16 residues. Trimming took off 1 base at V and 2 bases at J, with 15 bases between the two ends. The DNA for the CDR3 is TGTGCCAGCAGCTTAGGCCCGGGCAGTATCCCCTACGAGCAGTACTTC. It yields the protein CASSLGPGSIPYEQYF.

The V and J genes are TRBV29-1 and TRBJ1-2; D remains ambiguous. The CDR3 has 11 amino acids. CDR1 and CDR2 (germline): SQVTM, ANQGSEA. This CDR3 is CPQGRNYGYTF. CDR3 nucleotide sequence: TGCCCGCAAGGGAGAAACTATGGCTACACCTTC.

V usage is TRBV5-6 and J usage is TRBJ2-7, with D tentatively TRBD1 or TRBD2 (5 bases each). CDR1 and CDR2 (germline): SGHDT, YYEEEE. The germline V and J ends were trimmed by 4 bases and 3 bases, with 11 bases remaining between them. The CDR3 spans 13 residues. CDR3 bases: TGTGCCAGCAGCCCCGGGACGTACTACGAGCAGTACTTC. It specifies CASSPGTYYEQYF.

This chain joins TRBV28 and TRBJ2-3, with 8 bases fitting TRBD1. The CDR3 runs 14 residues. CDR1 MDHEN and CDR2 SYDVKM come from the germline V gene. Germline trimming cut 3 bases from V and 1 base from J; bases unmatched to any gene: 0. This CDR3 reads CASSLTGGTDTQYF. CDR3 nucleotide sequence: TGTGCCAGCAGTTTGACAGGGGGCACAGATACGCAGTATTTT.

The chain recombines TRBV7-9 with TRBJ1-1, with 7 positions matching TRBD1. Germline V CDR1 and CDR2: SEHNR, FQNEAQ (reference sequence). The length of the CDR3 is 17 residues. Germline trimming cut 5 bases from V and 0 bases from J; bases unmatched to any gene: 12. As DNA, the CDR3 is TGTGCCAGCAGCCCGGGCCGGGACAGTTTTATGAACACTGAAGCTTTCTTT. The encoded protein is CASSPGRDSFMNTEAFF. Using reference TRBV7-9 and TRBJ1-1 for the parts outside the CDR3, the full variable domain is DTGVSQNPRHKITKRGQNVTFRCDPISEHNRLYWYRQTLGQGPEFLTYFQNEAQLEKSRLLSDRFSAERPKGSFSTLEIQRTEQGDSAMYLCASSPGRDSFMNTEAFFGQGTRLTVV.

The CDR3 sequence: CASSLGAERDEQFF. CDR3 sequence (DNA): TGTGCCAGCAGTCTCGGGGCGGAGAGGGATGAGCAGTTCTTC. This chain uses TRBV27 with TRBJ2-1, with D perhaps TRBD1 or TRBD2 (5 bases each). Trimming removed 5 bases at V and 8 bases at J, with 16 bases between. The CDR3 contains 14 residues. Germline-derived CDR1 and CDR2 are MNHEY and SMNVEV (reference sequence).

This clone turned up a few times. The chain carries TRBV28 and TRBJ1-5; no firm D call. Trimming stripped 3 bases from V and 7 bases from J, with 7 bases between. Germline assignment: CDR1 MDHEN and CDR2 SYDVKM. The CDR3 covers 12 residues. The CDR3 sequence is CASSFHQQPQHF. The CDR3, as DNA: TGTGCCAGCAGTTTCCATCAGCAGCCCCAGCATTTT.

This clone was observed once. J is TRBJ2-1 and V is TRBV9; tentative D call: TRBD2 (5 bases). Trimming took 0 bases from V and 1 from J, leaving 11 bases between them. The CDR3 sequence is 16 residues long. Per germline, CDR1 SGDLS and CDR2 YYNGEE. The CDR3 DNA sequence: TGTGCCAGCAGCGTAGCTCCCTCGGGATCCTACAATGAGCAGTTCTTC. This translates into CASSVAPSGSYNEQFF.

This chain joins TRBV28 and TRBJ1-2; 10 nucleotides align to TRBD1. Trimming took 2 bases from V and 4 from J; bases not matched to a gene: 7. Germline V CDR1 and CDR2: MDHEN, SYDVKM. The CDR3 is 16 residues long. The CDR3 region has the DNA TGTGCCAGCAGTTTAACGACAGGGGGCTCACTCTATGGCTACACCTTC. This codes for CASSLTTGGSLYGYTF.

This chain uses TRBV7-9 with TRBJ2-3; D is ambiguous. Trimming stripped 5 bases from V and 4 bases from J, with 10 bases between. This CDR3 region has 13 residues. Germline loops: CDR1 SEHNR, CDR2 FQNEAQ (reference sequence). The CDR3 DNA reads TGTGCCAGCAGCCCCCGCGGCCCAGATACGCAGTATTTT. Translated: CASSPRGPDTQYF.

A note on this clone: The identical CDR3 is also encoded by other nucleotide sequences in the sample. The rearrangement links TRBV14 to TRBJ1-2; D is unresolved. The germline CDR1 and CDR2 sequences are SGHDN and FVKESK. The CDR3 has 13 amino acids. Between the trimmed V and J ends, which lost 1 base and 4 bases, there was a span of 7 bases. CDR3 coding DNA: TGTGCCAGCAGCCAAGTTACCTCCTATGGCTACACCTTC. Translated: CASSQVTSYGYTF. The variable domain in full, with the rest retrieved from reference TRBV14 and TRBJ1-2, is EAGVTQFPSHSVIEKGQTVTLRCDPISGHDNLYWYRRVMGKEIKFLLHFVKESKQDESGMPNNRFLAERTGGTYSTLKVQPAELEDSGVYFCASSQVTSYGYTFGSGTRLTVV.

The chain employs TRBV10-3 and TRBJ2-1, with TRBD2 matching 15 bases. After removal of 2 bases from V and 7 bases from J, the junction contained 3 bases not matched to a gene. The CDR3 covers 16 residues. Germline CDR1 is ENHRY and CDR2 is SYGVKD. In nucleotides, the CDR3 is TGTGCCATCAGTGAGGGGACTAGCGGGGGGAGAAATGAGCAGTTCTTC. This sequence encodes CAISEGTSGGRNEQFF.

The CDR3 is CASSLKGEGYEQYF. Here the CDR3 DNA reads TGTGCCAGCAGCTTGAAGGGTGAAGGCTACGAGCAGTACTTC. V is TRBV5-4 and J is TRBJ2-7; D unresolved. Trimming took 1 base from V and 3 from J, leaving 11 bases between them. The CDR3 has 14 amino acids. Per germline, CDR1 SGHNT and CDR2 YYREEE (reference sequence).

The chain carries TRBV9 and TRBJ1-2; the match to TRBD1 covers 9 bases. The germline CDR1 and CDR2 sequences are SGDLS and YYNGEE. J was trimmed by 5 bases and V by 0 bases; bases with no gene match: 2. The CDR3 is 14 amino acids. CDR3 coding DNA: TGTGCCAGCAGCGTAGAAGGGACAGGGTATGGCTACACCTTC. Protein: CASSVEGTGYGYTF.

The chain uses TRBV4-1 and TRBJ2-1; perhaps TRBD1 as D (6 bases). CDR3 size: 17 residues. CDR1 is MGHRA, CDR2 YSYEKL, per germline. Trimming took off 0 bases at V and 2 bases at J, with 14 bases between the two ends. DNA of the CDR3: TGCGCCAGCAGCCAAGATGGGACATGGGGACCCTACAATGAGCAGTTCTTC. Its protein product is CASSQDGTWGPYNEQFF.

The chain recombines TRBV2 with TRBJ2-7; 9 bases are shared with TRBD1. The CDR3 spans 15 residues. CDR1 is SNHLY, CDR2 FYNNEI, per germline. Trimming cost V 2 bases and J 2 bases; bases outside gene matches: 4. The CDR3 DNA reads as TGTGCCAGCAGTGAACGGACAGGGGCCCCCTACGAGCAGTACTTC. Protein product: CASSERTGAPYEQYF.

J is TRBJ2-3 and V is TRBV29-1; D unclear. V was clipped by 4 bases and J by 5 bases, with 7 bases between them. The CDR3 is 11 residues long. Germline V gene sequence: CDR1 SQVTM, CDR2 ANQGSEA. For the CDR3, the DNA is TGCAGCGTTGCAGCGTTAGATACGCAGTATTTT. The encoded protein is CSVAALDTQYF.

The CDR3 DNA reads TGTGCCAGCACCCCGGGACGGAGTAATTCACCCCTCCACTTT. This sequence encodes CASTPGRSNSPLHF. The V gene is TRBV6-5, the J gene TRBJ1-6, with D perhaps matching TRBD1 (5 bases). CDR3 length: 14 residues. Trimming cost V 7 bases and J 6 bases, with 13 bases left between them. Per the germline V gene, CDR1 is MNHEY and CDR2 is SVGAGI.

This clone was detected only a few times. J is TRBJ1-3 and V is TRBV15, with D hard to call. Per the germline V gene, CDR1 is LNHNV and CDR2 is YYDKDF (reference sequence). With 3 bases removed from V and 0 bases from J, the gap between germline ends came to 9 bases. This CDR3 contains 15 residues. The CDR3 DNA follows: TGTGCCACCAGCAGGAGTAAGGGCTCTGGAAACACCATATATTTT. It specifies CATSRSKGSGNTIYF.